This T cell receptor beta chain emerged from a study of T cells expressing NK-cell markers. Study-level background: According to the study, TCR beta repertoires originated from sorted CD3+CD56+NKG2C+, CD3+CD56+NKG2C- and CD3+CD56-NKG2C+ T cells.

TCRdb re-called the 5' RACE reads, yielding one record per CDR3 amino acid sequence without DNA. The repertoire table contains 130,000 to 150,000 distinct CDR3 sequences. Germline V gene lookup returns CDR1 SGHKS and CDR2 YYEKEE (reference sequence). The CDR3 runs to 15 residues. This receptor was obtained from a young man in good health. Specimen: blood T cells: a sorted CD56 or NKG2C T cell subset, CD4+ or CD8+ T cells, or bulk PBMC T cells (not recorded which). The chain employs TRBV5-5 and TRBJ2-5; TCRdb designates TRBD1, a call that cannot be tested without DNA. CDR3 sequence reads: CASSLEAGQQETQYF.